These T cell receptor beta chains were read from a single sample in a study of blood T cells in healthy people across ages. TCRdb independently ran MiXCR on the 5' RACE reads; one entry per CDR3 protein. The data hold 1.2 million to 1.5 million distinct CDR3 sequences, with roughly 59% observed a single time. The sample was blood. These receptors all come from a man between 18 and 29 years old in good health. Each CDR3 is given with its conserved first and last residue. The order of the fields is CDR3 protein, CDR3 DNA, V gene, clone size, D gene, J gene. The D gene is left open where the match is weak. Clone size is shown for a subset of rows, as once, few, many or a class of expanded clone.

cdr3_aa: CSARRAGGYEQYF; cdr3_nt: TGCAGTGCTAGACGCGCGGGAGGCTACGAGCAGTACTTC; v_call: TRBV20-1; clone_size: .; d_call: TRBD2; j_call: TRBJ2-7
cdr3_aa: CSVGGLSGNEQFF; cdr3_nt: TGCAGCGTTGGGGGATTGAGTGGCAATGAGCAGTTCTTC; v_call: TRBV29-1; clone_size: few; d_call: .; j_call: TRBJ2-1
cdr3_aa: CSVELGTNEKLFF; cdr3_nt: TGCAGCGTTGAATTGGGGACTAATGAAAAACTGTTTTTT; v_call: TRBV29-1; clone_size: .; d_call: .; j_call: TRBJ1-4
cdr3_aa: CASSQDQVAEQFF; cdr3_nt: TGCGCCAGCAGCCAAGATCAAGTCGCGGAGCAGTTCTTC; v_call: TRBV4-1; clone_size: .; d_call: .; j_call: TRBJ2-1
cdr3_aa: CAGSVGGRARTGELFF; cdr3_nt: TGTGCCGGCAGCGTTGGCGGGAGGGCCCGAACCGGGGAGCTGTTTTTT; v_call: TRBV9; clone_size: .; d_call: TRBD2; j_call: TRBJ2-2
cdr3_aa: CASSERTGNQPQHF; cdr3_nt: TGTGCCAGCAGCGAGCGGACAGGCAATCAGCCCCAGCATTTT; v_call: TRBV7-2; clone_size: .; d_call: .; j_call: TRBJ1-5
cdr3_aa: CASPFGGEQYF; cdr3_nt: TGTGCCAGCCCCTTCGGGGGCGAGCAGTACTTC; v_call: TRBV28; clone_size: once; d_call: .; j_call: TRBJ2-7
cdr3_aa: CASSQAFPGTRTYNEQFF; cdr3_nt: TGTGCCAGCAGCCAAGCCTTTCCTGGGACTAGAACCTACAATGAGCAGTTCTTC; v_call: TRBV4-2; clone_size: .; d_call: TRBD2; j_call: TRBJ2-1
cdr3_aa: CASSPSGWMNTEAFF; cdr3_nt: TGTGCCAGCAGCCCCTCGGGGTGGATGAACACTGAAGCTTTCTTT; v_call: TRBV7-8; clone_size: .; d_call: .; j_call: TRBJ1-1
cdr3_aa: CASKLREGGEQFF; cdr3_nt: TGTGCCAGTAAGCTGCGGGAGGGGGGTGAGCAGTTCTTC; v_call: TRBV11-2; clone_size: .; d_call: TRBD2; j_call: TRBJ2-1
cdr3_aa: CASSSHPGPSTDTQYF; cdr3_nt: TGTGCCAGCAGCTCTCACCCCGGACCGAGCACAGATACGCAGTATTTT; v_call: TRBV11-1; clone_size: .; d_call: .; j_call: TRBJ2-3
cdr3_aa: CASSPGLAGNNEQFF; cdr3_nt: TGTGCCAGCAGCCCGGGACTAGCGGGGAACAATGAGCAGTTCTTC; v_call: TRBV7-2; clone_size: many; d_call: TRBD2; j_call: TRBJ2-1
cdr3_aa: CASSYNVGWGRTADTQYF; cdr3_nt: TGTGCCAGCAGTTACAACGTGGGTTGGGGGAGGACCGCAGATACGCAGTATTTT; v_call: TRBV6-5; clone_size: .; d_call: .; j_call: TRBJ2-3
cdr3_aa: CASSLGLAGAANEQFF; cdr3_nt: TGTGCCAGCAGCTTAGGCCTAGCGGGGGCCGCCAATGAGCAGTTCTTC; v_call: TRBV11-1; clone_size: .; d_call: TRBD2; j_call: TRBJ2-1
cdr3_aa: CASSPGRFRTDTQYF; cdr3_nt: TGTGCCAGCAGCCCCGGACGGTTTCGCACAGATACGCAGTATTTT; v_call: TRBV7-9; clone_size: .; d_call: .; j_call: TRBJ2-3
cdr3_aa: CAIRTTGGLGSYNEQFF; cdr3_nt: TGTGCCATCAGGACTACAGGGGGACTTGGTTCCTACAATGAGCAGTTCTTC; v_call: TRBV10-3; clone_size: few; d_call: TRBD1; j_call: TRBJ2-1
cdr3_aa: CASSDTRVSKNIQYF; cdr3_nt: TGTGCCAGCAGTGATACCAGGGTGTCCAAAAACATTCAGTACTTC; v_call: TRBV7-9; clone_size: .; d_call: .; j_call: TRBJ2-4
cdr3_aa: CASSYRSAGVVWTGELFF; cdr3_nt: TGTGCCAGCAGTTACCGGTCGGCGGGAGTAGTTTGGACCGGGGAGCTGTTTTTT; v_call: TRBV6-5; clone_size: .; d_call: TRBD2; j_call: TRBJ2-2
cdr3_aa: CASSTGQGVNTEAFF; cdr3_nt: TGTGCCAGCAGTACTGGACAGGGGGTGAACACTGAAGCTTTCTTT; v_call: TRBV6-2/TRBV6-3; clone_size: .; d_call: TRBD1; j_call: TRBJ1-1
cdr3_aa: CSAGATNEKLFF; cdr3_nt: TGCAGTGCCGGGGCTACTAATGAAAAACTGTTTTTT; v_call: TRBV20-1; clone_size: .; d_call: .; j_call: TRBJ1-4
cdr3_aa: CASSQDTNTVWSQHF; cdr3_nt: TGCGCCAGCAGCCAAGATACGAACACTGTCTGGTCCCAGCATTTT; v_call: TRBV4-3; clone_size: few; d_call: .; j_call: TRBJ1-5
cdr3_aa: CASSPSFRGLNTGELFF; cdr3_nt: TGTGCCAGCAGCCCCAGTTTTCGGGGCCTGAACACCGGGGAGCTGTTTTTT; v_call: TRBV9; clone_size: .; d_call: .; j_call: TRBJ2-2
cdr3_aa: CASGFSPLHF; cdr3_nt: TGTGCCAGCGGGTTTTCACCCCTCCACTTT; v_call: TRBV27; clone_size: .; d_call: .; j_call: TRBJ1-6
cdr3_aa: CASSRTTGGIETQYF; cdr3_nt: TGTGCCAGCAGTCGCACGACGGGAGGGATAGAGACCCAGTACTTC; v_call: TRBV28; clone_size: .; d_call: TRBD2; j_call: TRBJ2-5
cdr3_aa: CASSSGLLGNQPQHF; cdr3_nt: TGTGCCAGCAGCTCGGGACTTCTAGGCAATCAGCCCCAGCATTTT; v_call: TRBV7-2; clone_size: .; d_call: .; j_call: TRBJ1-5
cdr3_aa: CASSLVASGSPRGTQYF; cdr3_nt: TGTGCCAGCAGCTTAGTAGCTAGCGGGAGTCCGCGGGGTACGCAGTATTTT; v_call: TRBV11-2; clone_size: .; d_call: TRBD2; j_call: TRBJ2-3
cdr3_aa: CSAPWRGDRSYEQYF; cdr3_nt: TGCAGTGCCCCATGGAGAGGGGATCGGTCCTACGAGCAGTACTTC; v_call: TRBV20-1; clone_size: .; d_call: .; j_call: TRBJ2-7
cdr3_aa: CASSQEMRGVSHTDTQYF; cdr3_nt: TGCGCCAGCAGCCAAGAAATGAGGGGGGTATCGCACACAGATACGCAGTATTTT; v_call: TRBV4-1; clone_size: .; d_call: .; j_call: TRBJ2-3
cdr3_aa: CAWSDRGSTYEQYF; cdr3_nt: TGTGCCTGGAGTGACAGGGGGTCGACCTACGAGCAGTACTTC; v_call: TRBV30; clone_size: .; d_call: TRBD1; j_call: TRBJ2-7
cdr3_aa: CASSFRSGGHYYEQYF; cdr3_nt: TGTGCCAGCAGTTTTCGGTCAGGGGGGCACTACTACGAGCAGTACTTC; v_call: TRBV28; clone_size: few; d_call: .; j_call: TRBJ2-7
cdr3_aa: CASRLEAKNIQYF; cdr3_nt: TGTGCCAGCAGACTCGAGGCCAAAAACATTCAGTACTTC; v_call: TRBV6-2/TRBV6-3; clone_size: few; d_call: .; j_call: TRBJ2-4
cdr3_aa: CASSPLTGGSYEQYF; cdr3_nt: TGTGCCAGCAGCCCCCTTACGGGGGGATCCTACGAGCAGTACTTC; v_call: TRBV11-2; clone_size: .; d_call: TRBD2; j_call: TRBJ2-7
cdr3_aa: CASSETPLFGANVLTF; cdr3_nt: TGTGCCAGCAGTGAAACCCCCCTCTTTGGGGCCAACGTCCTGACTTTC; v_call: TRBV25-1; clone_size: .; d_call: .; j_call: TRBJ2-6
cdr3_aa: CASSSGSSGSGYEQYF; cdr3_nt: TGTGCCAGCAGCTCGGGATCTAGCGGGAGTGGCTACGAGCAGTACTTC; v_call: TRBV7-9; clone_size: many; d_call: TRBD2; j_call: TRBJ2-7
cdr3_aa: CASTLGRNQPQHF; cdr3_nt: TGTGCCAGCACCCTAGGGAGGAACCAGCCCCAGCATTTT; v_call: TRBV12-3/TRBV12-4; clone_size: .; d_call: .; j_call: TRBJ1-5
cdr3_aa: CSPDWDTEHEQYF; cdr3_nt: TGCAGCCCTGACTGGGACACAGAACACGAGCAGTACTTC; v_call: TRBV29-1; clone_size: .; d_call: .; j_call: TRBJ2-7
cdr3_aa: CASSEITDTRANYGYTF; cdr3_nt: TGTGCCAGCAGCGAAATAACGGACACAAGAGCTAACTATGGCTACACCTTC; v_call: TRBV9; clone_size: .; d_call: .; j_call: TRBJ1-2
cdr3_aa: CASGSDLETQYF; cdr3_nt: TGTGCTAGTGGTTCTGATTTAGAGACCCAGTACTTC; v_call: TRBV12-5; clone_size: .; d_call: .; j_call: TRBJ2-5
cdr3_aa: CASSLDNGYEQYF; cdr3_nt: TGTGCCAGCAGCTTAGATAATGGATACGAGCAGTACTTC; v_call: TRBV7-9; clone_size: .; d_call: .; j_call: TRBJ2-7
cdr3_aa: CASSVEKGVEETQYF; cdr3_nt: TGTGCCAGCAGTGTCGAAAAGGGAGTGGAAGAGACCCAGTACTTC; v_call: TRBV12-3/TRBV12-4; clone_size: .; d_call: .; j_call: TRBJ2-5
cdr3_aa: CASSITGTTYEQYF; cdr3_nt: TGTGCCAGCAGTATTACAGGGACCACCTACGAGCAGTACTTC; v_call: TRBV6-1; clone_size: once; d_call: .; j_call: TRBJ2-7
cdr3_aa: CASSQEGAPNYGYTF; cdr3_nt: TGCGCCAGCAGCCAAGAAGGGGCTCCCAACTATGGCTACACCTTC; v_call: TRBV4-3; clone_size: .; d_call: .; j_call: TRBJ1-2
cdr3_aa: CASSSHREGAYEQYF; cdr3_nt: TGTGCCAGCAGTAGCCACAGGGAGGGTGCCTACGAGCAGTACTTC; v_call: TRBV28; clone_size: once; d_call: .; j_call: TRBJ2-7
cdr3_aa: CSAEGQGTYEQYF; cdr3_nt: TGCAGTGCTGAGGGACAGGGGACCTACGAGCAGTACTTC; v_call: TRBV20-1; clone_size: .; d_call: TRBD1; j_call: TRBJ2-7
cdr3_aa: CSARDPLAYGYTF; cdr3_nt: TGCAGTGCTAGGGACCCGCTCGCGTATGGCTACACCTTC; v_call: TRBV20-1; clone_size: once; d_call: .; j_call: TRBJ1-2
cdr3_aa: CASSSDGDTQYF; cdr3_nt: TGCGCCAGCAGCTCAGACGGTGATACGCAGTATTTT; v_call: TRBV5-1; clone_size: few; d_call: .; j_call: TRBJ2-3
cdr3_aa: CASRRSGRHGYTF; cdr3_nt: TGTGCCAGCAGACGAAGTGGTCGCCATGGCTACACCTTC; v_call: TRBV12-3/TRBV12-4; clone_size: .; d_call: .; j_call: TRBJ1-2
cdr3_aa: CASSFGRGPRVSDTQYF; cdr3_nt: TGCGCCAGCAGCTTCGGGAGGGGACCGAGAGTGTCAGATACGCAGTATTTT; v_call: TRBV5-1; clone_size: .; d_call: TRBD2; j_call: TRBJ2-3
cdr3_aa: CASSSSGGAGADTQYF; cdr3_nt: TGTGCCAGCAGTTCTAGCGGGGGGGCCGGGGCTGATACGCAGTATTTT; v_call: TRBV27; clone_size: .; d_call: TRBD2; j_call: TRBJ2-3
cdr3_aa: CASSESGINEQFF; cdr3_nt: TGCGCCAGCAGTGAGTCGGGGATCAATGAGCAGTTCTTC; v_call: TRBV10-2; clone_size: .; d_call: .; j_call: TRBJ2-1
cdr3_aa: CASSSRGAGELFF; cdr3_nt: TGTGCCAGCAGCTCGAGGGGTGCCGGGGAGCTGTTTTTT; v_call: TRBV9; clone_size: .; d_call: .; j_call: TRBJ2-2
cdr3_aa: CSAGQREKLFF; cdr3_nt: TGCAGCGCGGGACAGCGTGAAAAACTGTTTTTT; v_call: TRBV29-1; clone_size: few; d_call: TRBD1; j_call: TRBJ1-4
cdr3_aa: CASSYSDRWSEQYF; cdr3_nt: TGTGCCAGCAGTTACAGTGACAGGTGGTCCGAGCAGTACTTC; v_call: TRBV6-5; clone_size: few; d_call: .; j_call: TRBJ2-7
cdr3_aa: CASYAGGVSVTAGELFF; cdr3_nt: TGCGCCAGCTACGCCGGGGGCGTTTCGGTAACGGCCGGGGAGCTGTTTTTT; v_call: TRBV5-1; clone_size: few; d_call: .; j_call: TRBJ2-2
cdr3_aa: CASSNRGWNVDEQYF; cdr3_nt: TGTGCCAGCAGTAACAGGGGGTGGAACGTAGACGAGCAGTACTTC; v_call: TRBV11-2; clone_size: .; d_call: TRBD1; j_call: TRBJ2-7
cdr3_aa: CAISAIPTGTYEQYF; cdr3_nt: TGTGCCATCAGTGCGATCCCGACAGGAACCTACGAGCAGTACTTC; v_call: TRBV10-3; clone_size: few; d_call: .; j_call: TRBJ2-7
cdr3_aa: CASRPGQMIGGYTF; cdr3_nt: TGTGCCAGCAGACCTGGACAGATGATAGGCGGCTACACCTTC; v_call: TRBV27; clone_size: .; d_call: .; j_call: TRBJ1-2
cdr3_aa: CASSSAGLAGTTDTQYF; cdr3_nt: TGCGCCAGCAGCTCCGCGGGACTAGCGGGGACCACAGATACGCAGTATTTT; v_call: TRBV5-1; clone_size: .; d_call: TRBD2; j_call: TRBJ2-3
cdr3_aa: CASNHERARRCEQYF; cdr3_nt: TGTGCCAGCAACCACGAGCGAGCCAGGCGCTGCGAGCAGTACTTC; v_call: TRBV21-1; clone_size: once; d_call: .; j_call: TRBJ2-7